The 25 T cell receptor beta chains below were found in one sample sequenced in a study of post-analysis software for immune sequencing data. Study-wide results and caveats: Patients showed TRBV5-6, TRBV5-1 and TRBV20-1 among a few TRBV segments more frequent than in controls.

cDNA libraries for TCR beta contained unique molecular identifiers. TCRdb passed the PCR reads through MiXCR, listing each CDR3 protein once. The sample records hundreds of thousands of distinct CDR3 sequences, less than 35% being singletons. Their specific antigens are unknown. Sequencing was carried out using blood. The origin of the receptors is a girl aged 10 to 17 with multiple sclerosis.

The chain carries TRBV27 and TRBJ2-1; the match to TRBD2 covers 7 bases. The germline V gene has CDR1 MNHEY and CDR2 SMNVEV (reference sequence). With V trimmed by 5 bases and J by 10 bases, 11 bases remained unmatched. This CDR3 has 14 amino acids. The CDR3 here is CASSSTTGLREQFF. The CDR3 region has the DNA TGTGCCAGCAGTAGTACGACGGGACTACGGGAGCAGTTCTTC.

This clonotype turned up a few times. This chain links TRBV7-2 with TRBJ2-4, with D tentatively TRBD1 or TRBD2 (7 bases each). The CDR3 length is 16 residues. From germline, CDR1 is SGHTA and CDR2 FQGNSA. V was cut by 8 bases and J by 1 base, with 18 bases left in between. CDR3 in amino acids: CASRTFRGGAKNIQYF. The CDR3 DNA sequence: TGTGCCAGCCGCACATTCAGGGGGGGGGCCAAAAACATTCAGTACTTC.

This clonotype was observed a single time. The chain recombines TRBV5-1 with TRBJ1-5, with D perhaps TRBD1 (6 bases). Germline V gene data show CDR1 as SGHRS and CDR2 as YFSETQ. V was pared by 2 bases and J by 6 bases, with 9 bases between. The CDR3 is 13 residues long. As DNA, the CDR3 is TGCGCCAGCAGCTTCCGGGGGCCTCAGCCCCAGCATTTT. Translating gives CASSFRGPQPQHF.

The rearrangement uses TRBV6-5 and TRBJ2-4; D gene unclear. This CDR3 region has 15 residues. Germline CDR1 MNHEY, CDR2 SVGAGI. Trimming shortened V by 8 bases and J by 3 bases, and 17 bases separated the two germline ends. The CDR3 DNA follows: TGTGCCAGCCAACGAGGAACTGAGGACAAAAACATTCAGTACTTC. This codes for CASQRGTEDKNIQYF.

Only one count was recorded for this clonotype. V gene TRBV7-6 combines with J gene TRBJ1-4, with a possible D match to TRBD1 (6 bases). The germline V and J ends were trimmed by 5 bases and 2 bases, with 15 bases remaining between them. This CDR3 has 16 residues. The V gene's germline CDR1 is SGHVS and CDR2 FNYEAQ. CDR3 nucleotides: TGTGCCAGCAGCGTTACAGGGATAGGGACTAATGAAAAACTGTTTTTT. Translation: CASSVTGIGTNEKLFF.

The chain couples TRBV11-2 to TRBJ1-6; 7 bases fit TRBD1. Unmatched junction bases numbered 8, after V lost 5 bases and J lost 10 bases. Germline V gene data show CDR1 as SGHAT and CDR2 as FQNNGV. The CDR3 runs to 14 residues. CDR3 bases: TGTGCCAGCAGCAAAGGCCAGGGGGGGTCACCCCTCCACTTT. Translated: CASSKGQGGSPLHF. The full variable domain, rest sourced from reference TRBV11-2 and TRBJ1-6, is EAGVAQSPRYKIIEKRQSVAFWCNPISGHATLYWYQQILGQGPKLLIQFQNNGVVDDSQLPKDRFSAERLKGVDSTLKIQPAKLEDSAVYLCASSKGQGGSPLHFGNGTRLTVT.

About this clonotype: One end of the junction fails to match germline, which may point to a read error. V and J are TRBV12-3 or TRBV12-4 and TRBJ1-5; weak D call: TRBD1 (6 bases). This CDR3 contains 12 residues. CDR3 nucleotides: TGTGTCAGCAGTAGGGGGGATCAGCCCCAGCATTTT. Its translation is CVSSRGDQPQHF.

This clonotype has more than one count but fewer than ten. The rearrangement links TRBV7-9 to TRBJ1-6, with TRBD1 matching over 7 bases. The germline V gene has CDR1 SEHNR and CDR2 FQNEAQ (reference sequence). The trim removed 4 bases at V and 6 bases at J, leaving 9 bases unmatched. This CDR3 has 16 residues. The CDR3 reads CASSSHRDSGNSPLHF. CDR3 sequence (DNA): TGTGCCAGCAGCTCTCACCGGGACAGCGGTAATTCACCCCTCCACTTT.

V gene TRBV10-3 combines with J gene TRBJ2-1; 8 bases fit TRBD2. Germline V gene data show CDR1 as ENHRY and CDR2 as SYGVKD. The CDR3 runs 14 residues. The V segment lost 5 bases and the J segment 7 bases; nucleotides outside the gene matches: 7. The DNA of the CDR3 is TGTGCCATCAGTAAGGCGCGGGAGGTAAATGAGCAGTTCTTC. Its translation is CAISKAREVNEQFF.

V and J are TRBV20-1 and TRBJ2-5; the match to TRBD2 covers 11 bases. The V segment lost 0 bases and the J segment 5 bases; nucleotides outside the gene matches: 11. The CDR3 is 17 amino acids. Germline CDR1 and CDR2: DFQATT and SNEGSKA (reference sequence). The CDR3: CSARDFLAGGSGETQYF. CDR3 in DNA: TGCAGTGCTAGAGATTTTCTAGCGGGAGGTTCGGGGGAGACCCAGTACTTC.

Concerning this clonotype itself: A much larger clone lies a single base off, so this may be a read error. V is TRBV5-6 and J is TRBJ2-4, with D perhaps assigned TRBD1 or TRBD2 (5 bases each). Trimming stripped 6 bases from V and 2 bases from J, with 18 bases between. CDR3 length: 16 amino acids. The V gene's germline CDR1 is SGHDT and CDR2 YYEEEE. This chain's CDR3 is CASMEWGKGPKNIQYF. CDR3 DNA sequence: TGTGCCAGCATGGAATGGGGGAAGGGACCCAAAAACATTCAGTACTTC.

The CDR3 loop reads CSGGGANTEAFF. Written as DNA, the CDR3 is TGCAGCGGCGGAGGGGCGAACACTGAAGCTTTCTTT. The V call is TRBV29-1, the J call TRBJ1-1; D is possibly TRBD1 (5 bases). The CDR3 extends over 12 amino acids. CDR1 is SQVTM, CDR2 ANQGSEA, per germline. V lost 7 bases to trimming and J lost 1 base, with 10 bases between them.

CDR3 in amino acids: CSARKGGSLYNEQFF. The CDR3 DNA reads as TGCAGCGCACGCAAAGGGGGCAGCCTCTACAATGAGCAGTTCTTC. The chain carries TRBV29-1 and TRBJ2-1, with 7 bases aligning to TRBD1. J lost 3 bases, V lost 7 bases, and 12 bases had no gene match. The germline gives CDR1 SQVTM, CDR2 ANQGSEA. The CDR3 is made up of 15 amino acids.

The chain couples TRBV13 to TRBJ2-7; D possibly corresponds to TRBD2 (6 bases). The CDR3 is 14 residues long. The V end was cut by 5 bases, the J end by 5 bases, with 16 bases between. Per the germline V gene, CDR1 is PRHDT and CDR2 is FYEKMQ (reference sequence). CDR3 sequence: CASSPKAGPNEQYF. The CDR3, as DNA: TGTGCCAGCAGCCCAAAGGCGGGGCCTAACGAGCAGTACTTC. The full variable domain, completed using reference TRBV13 and TRBJ2-7, is AAGVIQSPRHLIKEKRETATLKCYPIPRHDTVYWYQQGPGQDPQFLISFYEKMQSDKGSIPDRFSAQQFSDYHSELNMSSLELGDSALYFCASSPKAGPNEQYFGPGTRLTVT.

The chain recombines TRBV5-1 with TRBJ2-1, with 8 nucleotides matching TRBD1. Looked up from germline, CDR1 is SGHRS and CDR2 is YFSETQ. The CDR3 loop spans 12 amino acids. Trimming cost V 0 bases and J 15 bases; bases outside gene matches: 5. As DNA, the CDR3 is TGCGCCAGCAGCTTGGGAGACAGGGGTTGGTTCTTC. Translated, it gives CASSLGDRGWFF.

The rearrangement uses TRBV11-2 and TRBJ2-5; possibly TRBD2 for D (6 bases). The germline V gene encodes CDR1 SGHAT and CDR2 FQNNGV. The CDR3 runs 15 residues. With 4 bases removed from V and 0 bases from J, the gap between germline ends came to 12 bases. CDR3 loop: CASSSEGLNQETQYF. The CDR3 DNA reads as TGTGCCAGCAGCTCCGAGGGACTTAACCAAGAGACCCAGTACTTC. Supplemented by reference TRBV11-2 and TRBJ2-5, the full variable domain reads EAGVAQSPRYKIIEKRQSVAFWCNPISGHATLYWYQQILGQGPKLLIQFQNNGVVDDSQLPKDRFSAERLKGVDSTLKIQPAKLEDSAVYLCASSSEGLNQETQYFGPGTRLLVL.

The sample holds a few counts of this clonotype. This chain connects TRBV29-1 to TRBJ2-7; 7 bases match TRBD2. This CDR3 contains 14 residues. Germline CDR1 SQVTM, CDR2 ANQGSEA. V lost 7 bases to trimming and J lost 0 bases; unmatched junction nucleotides: 9. The CDR3 reads CSAGPGGSSYEQYF. The DNA of the CDR3 is TGCAGCGCTGGCCCAGGCGGGAGCTCCTACGAGCAGTACTTC.

This clonotype has a handful of counts. The chain is built from TRBV2 and TRBJ2-5, with D maybe TRBD1 (6 bases). Per germline, CDR1 SNHLY and CDR2 FYNNEI. Trimming stripped 6 bases from V and 5 bases from J, with 19 bases between. The CDR3 is made up of 15 amino acids. In DNA form, the CDR3 reads TGTGCCAGCAGGACGCGGTCAAGCCAGGGGGAGACCCAGTACTTC. Translated: CASRTRSSQGETQYF.

The CDR3 bases are TGTGCCAGCAGCTCAGGCCCTCGTTCGGGGGGGCCGAATGAGCAGTTCTTC. It yields the protein CASSSGPRSGGPNEQFF. The chain uses TRBV7-9 and TRBJ2-1; 8 bases align to TRBD2. V was clipped by 4 bases and J by 7 bases; unmatched bases: 15. CDR1 SEHNR and CDR2 FQNEAQ come from the germline V gene (reference sequence). This CDR3 spans 17 amino acids.

The chain uses TRBV5-8 and TRBJ1-1; D remains ambiguous. Looked up from germline, CDR1 is SGHTS and CDR2 is YDEGEE. This CDR3 comprises 13 residues. Between the trimmed V and J ends, which lost 2 bases and 4 bases, there was a span of 9 bases. CDR3 DNA: TGTGCCAGCAGCTTCACACCCCGCACTGAAGCTTTCTTT. This encodes CASSFTPRTEAFF.

The chain uses TRBV10-3 and TRBJ2-5, with TRBD1 as a possible D gene (6 bases). The CDR3 spans 13 residues. CDR1 ENHRY and CDR2 SYGVKD come from the germline V gene. V lost 5 bases to trimming and J lost 5 bases, with 12 bases between them. Here the CDR3 DNA reads TGTGCCATCAGTCCAACAGGGAAGGAGACCCAGTACTTC. It is translated as CAISPTGKETQYF.

The chain joins TRBV7-2 to TRBJ2-1, with D unresolved. CDR3 length equals 16 residues. Germline CDR1 SGHTA, CDR2 FQGNSA. Trimming took off 5 bases at V and 0 bases at J, with 14 bases between the two ends. CDR3 sequence reads: CASSGEVGGSYNEQFF. The CDR3 DNA is TGTGCCAGCAGCGGGGAAGTTGGCGGCTCCTACAATGAGCAGTTCTTC.

The chain joins TRBV2 to TRBJ2-5; the match to TRBD2 covers 12 bases. Trimming at V came to 0 bases and at J to 5 bases, leaving 1 base not matched to a gene. The CDR3 covers 15 residues. Per the germline V gene, CDR1 is SNHLY and CDR2 is FYNNEI. CDR3 protein: CASSEATSGRETQYF. The CDR3 DNA reads TGTGCCAGCAGTGAAGCCACTAGCGGGAGGGAGACCCAGTACTTC. The full variable domain, rest sourced from reference TRBV2 and TRBJ2-5, is EPEVTQTPSHQVTQMGQEVILRCVPISNHLYFYWYRQILGQKVEFLVSFYNNEISEKSEIFDDQFSVERPDGSNFTLKIRSTKLEDSAMYFCASSEATSGRETQYFGPGTRLLVL.

The J gene is TRBJ2-7, the V gene TRBV7-2; D is perhaps TRBD1 (6 bases). V was trimmed by 2 bases and J by 3 bases, leaving 11 bases between them. Germline CDR1 SGHTA, CDR2 FQGNSA. The CDR3 loop spans 14 amino acids. CDR3 bases: TGTGCCAGCAGCTTAACGGGACAACTCTACGAGCAGTACTTC. Its protein is CASSLTGQLYEQYF.

This chain joins TRBV20-1 and TRBJ2-5, with TRBD2 matching 8 bases. Germline trimming cut 5 bases from V and 4 bases from J; bases unmatched to any gene: 6. The V gene's germline CDR1 is DFQATT and CDR2 SNEGSKA (reference sequence). The CDR3 contains 13 residues. The CDR3 bases are TGCAGTGCTTGTGGACTAGCAGGAGAGACCCAGTACTTC. Translated: CSACGLAGETQYF.